This TCR beta chain comes out of a study of T cells and Merkel cell carcinoma outcomes. Study-wide results and limits: Repertoire plus T-cell density reportedly predicted Merkel cell carcinoma outcomes.

In the case of this clone: Antigen: not known.

Using immunoSEQ multiplex PCR, the repertoire was profiled, and TCRdb retains in-frame clones only, with some absent. The sample yields about 15,000 clones, 81% seen once. Sequenced material: tumor tissue from Merkel cell carcinoma. The source is a human donor with Merkel cell carcinoma.

The CDR3: CASNYYGDQPQHF. CDR3 bases: TGTGCCAGCAACTACTACGGCGATCAGCCCCAGCATTTT. The chain employs TRBV2 and TRBJ1-5; the D is unclear. CDR1 is SNHLY, CDR2 FYNNEI, per germline. The CDR3 has 13 residues. V shed 7 bases and J shed 5 bases, with 12 bases lying between them.